The 6 T cell receptor beta chains below come from one sample, sequenced in a study of OX40 agonist ivuxolimab in advanced cancers. Some clones are missing from TCRdb's copy, which holds only in-frame ones; the method was immunoSEQ multiplex PCR. The sample holds roughly 95,000 clones, 65% to 90% seen once. Sequencing used CD4+ or CD8+ T cells sorted from blood, obtained in a trial of the OX40 agonist ivuxolimab. Every receptor here comes from an adult with an advanced solid tumor such as melanoma, head and neck, liver or kidney cancer.

This chain connects TRBV10-2 to TRBJ2-2, with no clear D. V gave up 7 bases and J gave up 0 bases, with 9 bases separating them. The CDR3 totals 14 residues. Germline CDR1 WSHSY, CDR2 SAAADI. The CDR3 coding sequence is TGCGCCAGCAAGGACGGACCGAACACCGGGGAGCTGTTTTTT. This codes for CASKDGPNTGELFF.

This clone was counted only a few times. This chain connects TRBV10-1 to TRBJ1-4; perhaps TRBD1 as D (5 bases). CDR1 is WNHNN, CDR2 SYGVQD, per germline (reference sequence). CDR3 length: 13 amino acids. Trimming took 4 bases from V and 7 from J, leaving 10 bases between them. CDR3: CASSAGSSEKLFF. CDR3 nucleotide sequence: TGCGCCAGCAGTGCAGGGTCTAGTGAAAAACTGTTTTTT.

This chain uses TRBV27 with TRBJ2-2; D may be TRBD1 or TRBD2 (5 bases each). The CDR3 has 21 amino acids. CDR1 is MNHEY and CDR2 is SMNVEV in the germline V gene (reference sequence). V dropped 5 bases and J dropped 5 bases, with 33 bases sitting between them. CDR3 sequence reads: CASSTIRLGPGTPGSTGELFF. The CDR3 nucleotides read TGTGCCAGCAGTACTATCAGGCTGGGTCCGGGGACCCCCGGATCGACCGGGGAGCTGTTTTTT.

The chain has TRBV29-1 and TRBJ2-5; D unclear. This CDR3 is built from 13 residues. Germline CDR1 and CDR2: SQVTM and ANQGSEA. V lost 2 bases, J lost 5 bases, and 12 bases lay in between. Here the CDR3 DNA reads TGCAGCGTTGAACTTGTGGCCATGGAGACCCAGTACTTC. Its protein product is CSVELVAMETQYF.

V and J are TRBV11-3 and TRBJ2-2; weak D call: TRBD2 (5 bases). In germline, CDR1 is SGHNT, CDR2 YENEEA. V was trimmed by 8 bases and J by 1 base, leaving 8 bases between them. This CDR3 has 13 residues. The CDR3 sequence: CASGRGNTGELFF. In nucleotides, the CDR3 is TGTGCCAGCGGCCGGGGGAACACCGGGGAGCTGTTTTTT.

This chain uses TRBV4-1 with TRBJ2-7, with TRBD2 matching 10 bases. The CDR3 sequence is 18 residues long. Germline-derived CDR1 and CDR2 are MGHRA and YSYEKL. J gave up 5 bases and V 0 bases, and 13 bases lay outside the gene matches. CDR3 in amino acids: CASSQEFQASGSTNEQYF. The CDR3 DNA reads TGCGCCAGCAGCCAAGAATTTCAGGCTAGCGGGAGTACAAACGAGCAGTACTTC.